This T cell receptor beta chain appears in the sequencing data of a study of PD-1 blockade in mismatch repair-deficient tumors. Study-level information: Enrolled about 2013-2017, patients had progressing, pretreated mismatch repair-deficient cancers of approximately 13 types.

All patients were mismatch repair deficient, assessed by either PCR or immunohistochemistry. On this clone itself: Its antigen remains unidentified.

Study conclusions and caveats: After pembrolizumab, tumor-resident clones rose rapidly, then generally contracted before radiologic responses.

CDR3 length: 14 residues. V lost 0 bases, J lost 5 bases, and 9 bases lay in between. In germline, CDR1 is LNHNV, CDR2 YYDKDF (reference sequence). Profiled with immunoSEQ multiplex PCR; TCRdb holds only in-frame clones, not every one. The profile shows about 68,000 clones, around four fifths of them singletons. The sequenced sample was peripheral blood, obtained 2 weeks after starting pembrolizumab. The clonotype was recovered from an adult with mismatch repair-deficient cancer. The genes are TRBV15 and TRBJ2-3, with D perhaps assigned TRBD1 or TRBD2 (5 bases each). The CDR3 loop reads CATSRDLGEDTQYF. The DNA for the CDR3 is TGTGCCACCAGCAGAGATTTGGGGGAAGATACGCAGTATTTT.